The 8 T cell receptor beta chains below come from one sample, sequenced in a study of neoadjuvant anti-PD-1 for oral cavity cancer. The protocol was immunoSEQ multiplex PCR, while the TCRdb copy is restricted to in-frame clones and leaves out a portion. The profile shows around 13,000 clones, over 70% of them singletons. Time point defined: after neoadjuvant nivolumab, at surgical resection. This specimen was PBMCs, taken after nivolumab (anti-PD-1) treatment. These receptors were taken from a person aged 35 to 85 with oral cavity squamous cell carcinoma.

This chain connects TRBV9 to TRBJ2-3; 13 bases are shared with TRBD2. The CDR3 contains 16 residues. Germline CDR1 SGDLS, CDR2 YYNGEE. V was pared by 3 bases and J by 3 bases, with 4 bases of the junction left unmatched. CDR3 amino acids: CASSALAGGGTDTQYF. The CDR3 coding sequence is TGTGCCAGCAGCGCACTAGCGGGAGGGGGGACAGATACGCAGTATTTT.

This chain links TRBV7-9 with TRBJ2-3; the D gene could be TRBD1 or TRBD2 (7 bases each). The CDR3 contains 12 residues. The germline V gene encodes CDR1 SEHNR and CDR2 FQNEAQ (reference sequence). The CDR3 region has the DNA TGTGCTGGGTCAGGGGGGGCAGATACGCAGTATTTT. This sequence encodes CAGSGGADTQYF. Supplemented by reference TRBV7-9 and TRBJ2-3, the full variable domain reads DTGVSQNPRHKITKRGQNVTFRCDPISEHNRLYWYRQTLGQGPEFLTYFQNEAQLEKSRLLSDRFSAERPKGSFSTLEIQRTEQGDSAMYLCAGSGGADTQYFGPGTRLTVL.

This clone turned up a few times. The genes are TRBV7-2 and TRBJ2-3; 9 bases are shared with TRBD2. CDR1 is SGHTA and CDR2 is FQGNSA in the germline V gene. Trimming at V came to 7 bases and at J to 6 bases, leaving 11 bases not matched to a gene. The CDR3 contains 15 residues. The CDR3 loop reads CASTTRLAGWDTQYF. The CDR3 DNA reads TGTGCCAGCACTACCCGGCTAGCGGGATGGGATACGCAGTATTTT.

The chain is built from TRBV13 and TRBJ2-5, with D unclear. V was clipped by 0 bases and J by 2 bases, with 10 bases between them. The V gene's germline CDR1 is PRHDT and CDR2 FYEKMQ (reference sequence). This CDR3 comprises 15 residues. CDR3 nucleotides: TGTGCCAGCAGCTTAGGCAAGGGCAGACAAGAGACCCAGTACTTC. This translates into CASSLGKGRQETQYF.

This clone was counted between two and nine times. This chain connects TRBV5-6 to TRBJ2-7; 7 bases line up with TRBD2. This CDR3 has 16 residues. CDR1 SGHDT and CDR2 YYEEEE come from the germline V gene. V trimming: 4 bases; J trimming: 2 bases; junction bases outside the gene matches: 12. For the CDR3, the DNA is TGTGCCAGCAGCCCTCCGACTACTAGCGTGGCCTACGAGCAGTACTTC. Translated, it gives CASSPPTTSVAYEQYF.

This clone was counted a few times. CDR3 residues: CASASDDREAYEQYF. The CDR3 region has the DNA TGTGCCAGCGCCAGTGACGACAGAGAGGCCTACGAGCAGTACTTC. This sequence joins TRBV2 and TRBJ2-7; a weak D match, TRBD1 (5 bases). The V and J ends lost 8 bases and 2 bases respectively, with 19 bases between them. Germline V CDR1 and CDR2: SNHLY, FYNNEI. The CDR3 runs 15 residues.

This clone was seen only a few times. This sequence joins TRBV9 and TRBJ2-7; D gene ambiguous. The CDR3 spans 15 residues. Trimming shortened V by 4 bases and J by 1 base, and 15 bases separated the two germline ends. Germline assignment: CDR1 SGDLS and CDR2 YYNGEE. The CDR3 coding sequence is TGTGCCAGCAGCCCAAGTTTGGGCGGTTCCTACGAGCAGTACTTC. This codes for CASSPSLGGSYEQYF.

This clone occurred once. The chain joins TRBV30 to TRBJ2-7; 9 nucleotides agree with TRBD1. Germline lookup yields CDR1 GTSNPN and CDR2 SVGIG (reference sequence). The CDR3 extends over 12 amino acids. Germline trimming cut 5 bases from V and 3 bases from J; bases unmatched to any gene: 2. The CDR3 DNA follows: TGTGCCTGGGGGGACAGGGACTACGAGCAGTACTTC. Translating it yields CAWGDRDYEQYF.